Each of the 18 T cell receptor beta chains below was sequenced from the same sample in a study of OX40 agonist ivuxolimab in advanced cancers. Sequencing used immunoSEQ multiplex PCR; TCRdb keeps in-frame clones, though not all of them. The sample gives over 85,000 clones, 85% to 95% of which show up once; 0.26% is in the top ten. The material was CD4+ or CD8+ T cells sorted from blood, obtained in a trial of the OX40 agonist ivuxolimab. The receptors were gathered from an adult with an advanced solid tumor such as melanoma, head and neck, liver or kidney cancer.

The chain links TRBV28 to TRBJ1-3; D not resolved. The CDR3 covers 16 residues. The V end lost 5 bases, the J end lost 4 bases, and 18 bases lay between the germline ends. Germline values: CDR1 MDHEN, CDR2 SYDVKM. CDR3 sequence (DNA): TGTGCCAGCAGTCCCCCGTTTATGCGGACGGGAAACACCATATATTTT. Translating it yields CASSPPFMRTGNTIYF.

The J gene is TRBJ1-5, the V gene TRBV27; a possible D gene is TRBD1 (6 bases). Germline CDR1 is MNHEY and CDR2 is SMNVEV (reference sequence). Trimming left V 7 bases short and J 2 bases short, with 15 bases between. The length of the CDR3 is 15 residues. This chain's CDR3 is CASTPGGAGNQPQHF. CDR3 DNA sequence: TGTGCCAGCACCCCGGGGGGGGCCGGCAATCAGCCCCAGCATTTT.

The CDR3 nucleotides read TGTGCCAGCAGCCAAGATTCGCAGAATTCATATGAGCAGTTCTTC. Translating it yields CASSQDSQNSYEQFF. This rearrangement joins TRBV4-2 to TRBJ2-1; D gene uncertain. V lost 0 bases and J lost 8, with 14 bases in between. Per the germline V gene, CDR1 is LGHNA and CDR2 is YNFKEQ. CDR3 length: 15 amino acids.

V usage is TRBV5-6 and J usage is TRBJ2-1; D gene ambiguous. With 4 bases removed from V and 1 base from J, the gap between germline ends came to 15 bases. This CDR3 has 16 amino acids. Germline V gives CDR1 SGHDT, CDR2 YYEEEE. CDR3: CASSPLGLRSYNEQFF. DNA for the CDR3: TGTGCCAGCAGCCCGTTAGGGCTCCGTTCCTACAATGAGCAGTTCTTC.

The V and J genes are TRBV14 and TRBJ2-1, with 7 nucleotides matching TRBD2. The junction had 12 bases not matched to a gene; V was cut back by 7 bases and J by 15 bases. This CDR3 comprises 12 residues. The germline V gene has CDR1 SGHDN and CDR2 FVKESK. The CDR3 sequence is CASNLWGGIPFF. CDR3 coding DNA: TGTGCCAGCAACCTCTGGGGGGGGATCCCGTTCTTC.

This clone was recorded once. The genes are TRBV30 and TRBJ2-7, with D possibly TRBD1 on 6 matching bases. Germline V gives CDR1 GTSNPN, CDR2 SVGIG (reference sequence). The CDR3 is made up of 14 amino acids. V was shortened by 3 bases and J by 5 bases, with 17 bases between the two germline ends. Here the CDR3 reads CAWRVQGISHEQYF. In DNA form, the CDR3 reads TGTGCCTGGAGGGTACAGGGAATTTCCCACGAGCAGTACTTC.

This chain connects TRBV25-1 to TRBJ2-3, with D perhaps TRBD1 or TRBD2 (5 bases each). This CDR3 region has 14 residues. Trimming removed 6 bases at V and 7 bases at J, with 17 bases between. Germline values: CDR1 MGHDK, CDR2 SYGVNS. The CDR3 DNA follows: TGTGCCAGCAGGGGACCCTCCGGGACCTATACGCAGTATTTT. Amino acids: CASRGPSGTYTQYF.

V is TRBV28 and J is TRBJ2-4, with a tentative D call TRBD1 (5 bases). V was shortened by 7 bases and J by 8 bases, with 15 bases between the two germline ends. The V gene's germline CDR1 is MDHEN and CDR2 SYDVKM. The CDR3 is 13 amino acids. The CDR3: CASTLQGYDIQYF. CDR3 bases: TGTGCCAGCACTCTTCAGGGTTATGACATTCAGTACTTC.

The chain recombines TRBV4-3 with TRBJ1-5; 9 nucleotides match TRBD1. The V gene's germline CDR1 is LGHNA and CDR2 YSLEER. This CDR3 has 15 residues. The V gene end was trimmed by 5 bases and the J gene end by 5 bases; junction bases not matched to a gene: 7. The CDR3 DNA is TGCGCCAGCAGCTGGGGAACAGGGGGCGATCAGCCCCAGCATTTT. This encodes CASSWGTGGDQPQHF.

The chain combines TRBV6-1 with TRBJ1-1; D possibly corresponds to TRBD1 (5 bases). The V and J ends lost 2 bases and 1 base respectively, with 11 bases between them. The CDR3 extends over 15 amino acids. Germline assignment: CDR1 MNHNS and CDR2 SASEGT. CDR3 amino acids: CASSEPETENTEAFF. CDR3 coding DNA: TGTGCCAGCAGTGAACCAGAGACAGAGAACACTGAAGCTTTCTTT.

This clone appeared a few times. The chain joins TRBV6-1 to TRBJ1-5, with D possibly TRBD1 on 5 matching bases. This CDR3 spans 13 amino acids. Germline V gene sequence: CDR1 MNHNS, CDR2 SASEGT. Trimming took 6 bases from V and 6 from J, leaving 12 bases between them. DNA of the CDR3: TGTGCCAGCAGGGAGGGGCCGGGTCAGCCCCAGCATTTT. Protein sequence: CASREGPGQPQHF.

The rearrangement uses TRBV19 and TRBJ2-1; TRBD2 might be the D (5 bases). V shed 2 bases and J shed 2 bases, with 10 bases lying between them. Germline CDR1 is LNHDA and CDR2 is SQIVND (reference sequence). This CDR3 contains 15 residues. The CDR3 sequence is CASSIRLAPYNEQFF. The CDR3 coding sequence is TGTGCCAGTAGTATAAGGCTAGCCCCCTACAATGAGCAGTTCTTC. Full variable domain (rest looked up from reference TRBV19 and TRBJ2-1): DGGITQSPKYLFRKEGQNVTLSCEQNLNHDAMYWYRQDPGQGLRLIYYSQIVNDFQKGDIAEGYSVSREKKESFPLTVTSAQKNPTAFYLCASSIRLAPYNEQFFGPGTRLTVL.

This clone has a single count. The chain joins TRBV28 to TRBJ1-4, with 9 bases matching TRBD1. Germline CDR1 and CDR2: MDHEN and SYDVKM. J was trimmed by 6 bases and V by 4 bases; bases with no gene match: 6. This CDR3 has 15 amino acids. CDR3 in amino acids: CASSSTGGGDEKLFF. The CDR3 coding sequence is TGTGCCAGCAGTTCGACAGGGGGGGGTGATGAAAAACTGTTTTTT. Complete variable domain (other parts from reference TRBV28 and TRBJ1-4): DVKVTQSSRYLVKRTGEKVFLECVQDMDHENMFWYRQDPGLGLRLIYFSYDVKMKEKGDIPEGYSVSREKKERFSLILESASTNQTSMYLCASSSTGGGDEKLFFGSGTQLSVL.

This clone was observed a single time. The V call is TRBV18, the J call TRBJ2-5; a weak D match, TRBD1 (5 bases). CDR1 is KGHSH and CDR2 is LQKENI in the germline V gene. The CDR3 covers 13 residues. Trimming cost V 6 bases and J 1 base, with 9 bases left between them. This CDR3 reads CASSPDSQETQYF. In nucleotides, the CDR3 is TGTGCCAGCTCCCCAGACAGCCAAGAGACCCAGTACTTC.

This clone was recorded a few times. The sample contains more than one DNA sequence encoding this CDR3. The rearrangement joins TRBV30 to TRBJ1-5; D not certain. V was pared by 0 bases and J by 1 base, with 4 bases between. This CDR3 is built from 13 residues. Germline V gives CDR1 GTSNPN, CDR2 SVGIG (reference sequence). CDR3 loop: CAWSVRSNQPQHF. In DNA, the CDR3 is TGTGCCTGGAGTGTACGCAGCAATCAGCCCCAGCATTTT.

This clone was counted once. The chain carries TRBV5-1 and TRBJ2-1, with D possibly being TRBD1 (6 bases). V was clipped by 5 bases and J by 6 bases, with 9 bases between them. This CDR3 has 12 residues. Germline CDR1 reads SGHRS; CDR2 reads YFSETQ. The CDR3: CASRTGVNEQFF. The CDR3 DNA reads TGCGCCAGCAGGACAGGCGTCAATGAGCAGTTCTTC.

V gene TRBV30 combines with J gene TRBJ2-1, with 9 bases fitting TRBD2. Germline loops: CDR1 GTSNPN, CDR2 SVGIG (reference sequence). The CDR3 spans 11 residues. The CDR3 DNA reads TGTAGGGCGGGAGGGCCGAATGAGCAGTTCTTC. This codes for CRAGGPNEQFF.

This rearrangement joins TRBV30 to TRBJ2-1; possible D gene TRBD2, 7 bases. V was shortened by 2 bases and J by 6 bases, with 20 bases between the two germline ends. This CDR3 region has 16 residues. Germline-derived CDR1 and CDR2 are GTSNPN and SVGIG (reference sequence). The CDR3 region has the DNA TGTGCCTGGAGTCGGACGGGGGCGGGGGTCTCCAATGAGCAGTTCTTC. Translating it yields CAWSRTGAGVSNEQFF.